The 23 T cell receptor beta chains below all came from one sample that was sequenced in a study of T cell changes during pregnancy in multiple sclerosis. Here immunoSEQ multiplex PCR was the method, and the copy in TCRdb shows in-frame clones only, minus some. The table includes under 55,000 clones, roughly 94% detected once. The sample in question was CD4+ T cells from peripheral blood mononuclear cells, obtained in the third trimester of pregnancy. Receptor source: a female donor with multiple sclerosis, enrolled in a pregnancy study.

The chain links TRBV13 to TRBJ2-5, with 7 bases fitting TRBD1. The CDR3 has 15 amino acids. CDR1 is PRHDT, CDR2 FYEKMQ, per germline (reference sequence). V shed 2 bases, J shed 1 base, and the junction held 4 bases outside the gene matches. The CDR3 spells CASSLRWDSQETQYF. CDR3 DNA: TGTGCCAGCAGCTTAAGGTGGGACAGCCAAGAGACCCAGTACTTC.

As for this clone: Other DNA sequences in the same sample also yield this CDR3. The CDR3 DNA sequence: TGTGCCAGCAGCCTCCGACTAGCGGGAAACAATGAGCAGTTCTTC. Residues: CASSLRLAGNNEQFF. The V and J genes are TRBV7-3 and TRBJ2-1; 11 bases align to TRBD2. The CDR3 sequence is 15 residues long. Per germline, CDR1 SGHTA and CDR2 FQGTGA. With 5 bases clipped from V and 5 bases from J, the junction kept 5 bases outside the gene matches.

This chain joins TRBV15 and TRBJ2-7; 12 bases fit TRBD1. Germline V gene data show CDR1 as LNHNV and CDR2 as YYDKDF (reference sequence). The CDR3 length is 16 residues. V was pared by 3 bases and J by 5 bases, with 8 bases of the junction left unmatched. CDR3 sequence (DNA): TGTGCCACCAGCAGCAGCTGGGACAGGGGGCCACACGAGCAGTACTTC. Translation gives CATSSSWDRGPHEQYF.

The chain has TRBV5-5 and TRBJ2-7, with 10 bases that match TRBD1. Looked up from germline, CDR1 is SGHKS and CDR2 is YYEKEE (reference sequence). Trimming cost V 4 bases and J 3 bases; bases outside gene matches: 4. This CDR3 contains 14 residues. The CDR3 DNA is TGTGCCAGCAGCCGCCGGGACAGGGGCTACGAGCAGTACTTC. This codes for CASSRRDRGYEQYF.

The rearrangement joins TRBV28 to TRBJ1-4, with 7 bases aligning to TRBD1. Germline CDR1 MDHEN, CDR2 SYDVKM. V shed 6 bases and J 8 bases; nucleotides not matched to a gene: 9. This CDR3 region has 14 residues. Here the CDR3 reads CASRGRQGLEKLFF. The CDR3 bases are TGTGCCAGCAGAGGCAGACAGGGACTCGAAAAACTGTTTTTT.

The chain combines TRBV19 with TRBJ2-1, with 13 nucleotides matching TRBD2. The germline V gene has CDR1 LNHDA and CDR2 SQIVND (reference sequence). V shed 3 bases, J shed 7 bases, and the junction held 3 bases outside the gene matches. The CDR3 loop spans 15 amino acids. The CDR3 protein is CASSIGLAGVNEQFF. For the CDR3, the DNA is TGTGCCAGTAGTATCGGACTAGCGGGAGTTAATGAGCAGTTCTTC.

The chain couples TRBV28 to TRBJ1-1, with 7 bases identical to TRBD1. Unmatched junction bases numbered 16, after V lost 6 bases and J lost 0 bases. In germline, CDR1 is MDHEN, CDR2 SYDVKM. The CDR3 runs to 18 residues. The CDR3 DNA reads as TGTGCCAGCAGCCACTTCTCCTTACAGGGGTCCATGAACACTGAAGCTTTCTTT. Amino acids: CASSHFSLQGSMNTEAFF.

This chain connects TRBV19 to TRBJ1-5; TRBD1 agrees at 8 bases. The CDR3 is 18 amino acids. Germline loops: CDR1 LNHDA, CDR2 SQIVND (reference sequence). Trimming took 5 bases from V and 0 from J; bases not matched to a gene: 12. The CDR3 reads CASSVSRTGFYSNQPQHF. CDR3 coding DNA: TGTGCCAGTAGTGTCTCGCGGACAGGGTTTTATAGCAATCAGCCCCAGCATTTT.

The chain is built from TRBV6-6 and TRBJ1-5; 11 nucleotides match TRBD1. The germline CDR1 and CDR2 sequences are MNHNY and SVGAGI (reference sequence). Trimming at V came to 2 bases and at J to 7 bases, leaving 4 bases not matched to a gene. The CDR3 has 15 residues. The CDR3 coding sequence is TGTGCCAGCAGTTACCGGGACAGGGGGAAGCAGCCCCAGCATTTT. As protein: CASSYRDRGKQPQHF.

The rearrangement joins TRBV7-3 to TRBJ1-1; 7 bases are shared with TRBD1. Germline CDR1 reads SGHTA; CDR2 reads FQGTGA. CDR3 length: 15 amino acids. With 1 base clipped from V and 4 bases from J, the junction kept 6 bases outside the gene matches. The chain's CDR3 is CASSLRQGGPTEAFF. CDR3 bases: TGTGCCAGCAGCTTAAGGCAGGGGGGTCCCACTGAAGCTTTCTTT.

This sequence joins TRBV10-3 and TRBJ2-5, with 7 bases lining up with TRBD2. The J segment lost 3 bases and the V segment lost 2 bases, leaving 18 bases of the junction unmatched. The CDR3 extends over 19 amino acids. Germline V lookup: CDR1 ENHRY, CDR2 SYGVKD. This CDR3 reads CAISERGLGAGLSEETQYF. In DNA form, the CDR3 reads TGTGCCATCAGTGAGAGGGGTCTCGGGGCGGGACTAAGTGAAGAGACCCAGTACTTC.

The CDR3 loop reads CASSIEVRRQSNTEAFF. The CDR3 bases are TGTGCCAGTAGTATAGAGGTAAGGAGGCAATCGAACACTGAAGCTTTCTTT. This sequence joins TRBV19 and TRBJ1-1; no clear D gene. The CDR3 totals 17 residues. Trimming stripped 0 bases from V and 1 base from J, with 15 bases between. Germline CDR1 is LNHDA and CDR2 is SQIVND (reference sequence). The whole variable domain, filled in from reference TRBV19 and TRBJ1-1, reads DGGITQSPKYLFRKEGQNVTLSCEQNLNHDAMYWYRQDPGQGLRLIYYSQIVNDFQKGDIAEGYSVSREKKESFPLTVTSAQKNPTAFYLCASSIEVRRQSNTEAFFGQGTRLTVV.

The V and J genes are TRBV9 and TRBJ1-2, with a possible D match to TRBD1 (6 bases). Germline CDR1 and CDR2: SGDLS and YYNGEE. Trimming pared 4 bases from V and 7 bases from J, leaving 17 bases between. The CDR3 sequence is 14 residues long. In DNA, the CDR3 is TGTGCCAGCAGCTACGGTCAGGGGATGCGTGGCTACACCTTC. Encoded protein: CASSYGQGMRGYTF.

The V gene is TRBV5-1, the J gene TRBJ1-6, with D possibly being TRBD1 (5 bases). Per germline, CDR1 SGHRS and CDR2 YFSETQ. CDR3 length equals 15 residues. The V gene lost 1 base and the J gene lost 0 bases, with 5 bases spanning the gap. The CDR3 DNA reads as TGCGCCAGCAGCTTGCAGGGCTCCTATAATTCACCCCTCCACTTT. Protein product: CASSLQGSYNSPLHF.

V gene TRBV19 combines with J gene TRBJ2-1; 10 positions agree with TRBD2. This CDR3 has 13 amino acids. Per the germline V gene, CDR1 is LNHDA and CDR2 is SQIVND (reference sequence). V gave up 5 bases and J gave up 11 bases; unmatched junction bases: 6. CDR3 amino acids: CASSLLAGEQQFF. Written as DNA, the CDR3 is TGTGCCAGTAGTTTGCTAGCGGGAGAACAGCAGTTCTTC.

V gene TRBV2 combines with J gene TRBJ2-1; weak D call: TRBD1 (7 bases). This CDR3 is built from 15 residues. Trimming removed 7 bases at V and 1 base at J, with 14 bases between. CDR1 SNHLY and CDR2 FYNNEI come from the germline V gene. This chain's CDR3 is CASKGGRGSYNEQFF. CDR3 nucleotide sequence: TGTGCCAGCAAGGGAGGCAGGGGGTCCTACAATGAGCAGTTCTTC. Filled out from reference TRBV2 and TRBJ2-1, the complete variable domain reads EPEVTQTPSHQVTQMGQEVILRCVPISNHLYFYWYRQILGQKVEFLVSFYNNEISEKSEIFDDQFSVERPDGSNFTLKIRSTKLEDSAMYFCASKGGRGSYNEQFFGPGTRLTVL.

The rearrangement links TRBV19 to TRBJ1-1; the D is unclear. The germline gives CDR1 LNHDA, CDR2 SQIVND (reference sequence). V dropped 2 bases and J dropped 7 bases, with 11 bases sitting between them. CDR3 length: 13 residues. The DNA of the CDR3 is TGTGCCAGTAGTATAACACGAGGTAGTGAAGCTTTCTTT. It codes for CASSITRGSEAFF.

This rearrangement joins TRBV21-1 to TRBJ1-2; the table's D call of TRBD1 was not tested on the DNA. TRBV21-1 is given as a pseudogene. The CDR3 covers 16 residues. The CDR3 bases are TGTGCCAGCAGCAAACCCGCAGGACAAACCTCTTATGGCTACACCTTC. Residues: CASSKPAGQTSYGYTF.

The chain couples TRBV6-4 to TRBJ1-3; TRBD1 is a possible D gene (5 bases). CDR3 length: 16 amino acids. V lost 1 base, J lost 3 bases, and 13 bases lay in between. Germline loops: CDR1 MRHNA, CDR2 SNTAGT. The DNA for the CDR3 is TGTGCCAGCAGTGACTTCGACGGGGGGTTTGGAAACACCATATATTTT. This gives the protein CASSDFDGGFGNTIYF.

The rearrangement links TRBV30 to TRBJ1-1; D might be TRBD1 (5 bases). The V and J ends lost 4 bases and 6 bases respectively, with 27 bases between them. Germline V lookup: CDR1 GTSNPN, CDR2 SVGIG (reference sequence). This CDR3 region has 17 residues. Here the CDR3 DNA reads TGTGCCTGGAAAAACCAGGGCGGGGCAGGGTTAAGATCTGAAGCTTTCTTT. It translates to CAWKNQGGAGLRSEAFF.

The rearrangement joins TRBV18 to TRBJ2-1; maybe TRBD1 (5 bases). CDR1 is KGHSH, CDR2 LQKENI, per germline. CDR3 size: 14 residues. With 2 bases removed from V and 3 bases from J, the gap between germline ends came to 8 bases. CDR3 residues: CASSPGANYNEQFF. CDR3 DNA: TGTGCCAGCTCACCAGGGGCGAACTACAATGAGCAGTTCTTC.

This sequence joins TRBV9 and TRBJ2-3; 9 positions agree with TRBD2. Germline CDR1 and CDR2: SGDLS and YYNGEE. The CDR3 has 15 residues. The V and J ends lost 5 bases and 2 bases, in that order; junction bases with no gene match: 6. The CDR3 coding sequence is TGTGCCAGCAGTTCGAGCGGGGGGAACACAGATACGCAGTATTTT. Translating it yields CASSSSGGNTDTQYF.

This chain uses TRBV28 with TRBJ2-1; no clear D. Germline values: CDR1 MDHEN, CDR2 SYDVKM. V lost 7 bases and J lost 2, with 18 bases in between. The CDR3 extends over 16 amino acids. CDR3 amino acids: CASIPLYATAYNEQFF. The CDR3 region has the DNA TGTGCCAGCATCCCACTATACGCCACGGCCTACAATGAGCAGTTCTTC. The full variable domain, completed using reference TRBV28 and TRBJ2-1, is DVKVTQSSRYLVKRTGEKVFLECVQDMDHENMFWYRQDPGLGLRLIYFSYDVKMKEKGDIPEGYSVSREKKERFSLILESASTNQTSMYLCASIPLYATAYNEQFFGPGTRLTVL.